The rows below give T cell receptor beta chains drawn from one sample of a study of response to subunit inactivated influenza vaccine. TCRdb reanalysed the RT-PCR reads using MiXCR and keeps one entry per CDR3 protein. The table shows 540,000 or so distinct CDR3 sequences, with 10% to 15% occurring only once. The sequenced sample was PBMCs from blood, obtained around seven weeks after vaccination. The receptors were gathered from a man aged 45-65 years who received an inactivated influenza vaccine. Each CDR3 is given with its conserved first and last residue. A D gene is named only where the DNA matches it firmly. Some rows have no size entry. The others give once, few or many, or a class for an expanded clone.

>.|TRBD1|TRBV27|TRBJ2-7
TGTGCCAGCAGTGCCGGACAGGCCACCTACGAGCAGTACTTC
CASSAGQATYEQYF
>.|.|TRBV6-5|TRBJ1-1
TGTGCCAGCATTATCCAGGGAGGGTACACTGAAGCTTTCTTT
CASIIQGGYTEAFF
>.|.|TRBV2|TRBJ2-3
TGTGCCAGCAATTTTTTTGGGGGATCCCCCACAGATACGCAGTATTTT
CASNFFGGSPTDTQYF
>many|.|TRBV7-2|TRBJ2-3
TGTGCCAGCAGCTTAGAAGTAGATACGCAGTATTTT
CASSLEVDTQYF
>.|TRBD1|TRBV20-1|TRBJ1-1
TGCAGTGCTAGGAGGGGAAACAGGGGTACTGAAGCTTTCTTT
CSARRGNRGTEAFF
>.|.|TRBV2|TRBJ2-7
TGTGCCAATGAAAAGGGTCACGAGCAGTACTTC
CANEKGHEQYF
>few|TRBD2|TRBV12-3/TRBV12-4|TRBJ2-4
TGTGCCAGCACCTTTAGCGGGAGTGACATTCAGTACTTC
CASTFSGSDIQYF
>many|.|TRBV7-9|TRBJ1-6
TGTGCCAGCAGTTTAGAGAATTCACCCCTCCACTTT
CASSLENSPLHF
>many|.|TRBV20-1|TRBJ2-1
TGCAGTGCTAGACCCGTGGGCTCCCAGGCTTACAATGAGCAGTTCTTC
CSARPVGSQAYNEQFF
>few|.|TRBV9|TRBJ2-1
TGTGCCAGCAGCGCGGACCCCGGGGGACCGTGGTACAATGAGCAGTTCTTC
CASSADPGGPWYNEQFF
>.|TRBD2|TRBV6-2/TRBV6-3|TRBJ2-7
TGTGCCAGCAGTCTTAGCGGGAGCCTCTCCTACGAGCAGTACTTC
CASSLSGSLSYEQYF
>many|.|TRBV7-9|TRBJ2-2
TGTGCCAGTTCCACGGGCGCGAACACCGGGGAGCTGTTTTTT
CASSTGANTGELFF
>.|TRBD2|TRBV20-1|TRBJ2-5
TGCAGTGCTAGAATGATAGCGGGGGGCCAAGAGACCCAGTACTTC
CSARMIAGGQETQYF
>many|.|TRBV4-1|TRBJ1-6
TGCGCCAGCAGCCAGGCAAGCCCGAGTAATTCACCCCTCCACTTT
CASSQASPSNSPLHF
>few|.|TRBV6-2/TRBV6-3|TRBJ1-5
TGTGCCAGCAGTTACAGGTCGGGCAGGGCCAAGTCAGTAGGCCAGCCCCAGCATTTT
CASSYRSGRAKSVGQPQHF
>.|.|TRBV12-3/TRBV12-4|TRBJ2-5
TGTGCCAGCACCCTCTGGGGCTCCCAAGAGACCCAGTACTTC
CASTLWGSQETQYF
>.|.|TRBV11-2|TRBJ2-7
TGTGCCAGCAGCTCCCGGGACCTGTCCTACGAGCAGTACTTC
CASSSRDLSYEQYF
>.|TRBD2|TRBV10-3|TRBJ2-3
TGTGCCACCTTACTAGCGAGGCACACAGATACGCAGTATTTT
CATLLARHTDTQYF
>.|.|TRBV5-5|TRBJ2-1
TGTGCCAGCAGCTTGGGGCTAGACAGCTCCTACAATGAGCAGTTCTTC
CASSLGLDSSYNEQFF
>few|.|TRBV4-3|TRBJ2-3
TGCGCCAGCAGCCAAGATGAGGGGGATACGCAGTATTTT
CASSQDEGDTQYF
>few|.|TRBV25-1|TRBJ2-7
TGTGCCAGCAGTGATTACATCTCCTACGAGCAGTACTTC
CASSDYISYEQYF
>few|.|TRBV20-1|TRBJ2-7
TGCAGTGCTACCAACCCCAACAGGGCCAGCTCCTACGAGCAGTACTTC
CSATNPNRASSYEQYF
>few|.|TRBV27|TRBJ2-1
TGTGCCAGCACCTCACGCGCGGGGACCAATGAGCAGTTCTTC
CASTSRAGTNEQFF
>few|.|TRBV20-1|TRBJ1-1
TGCAGTGCTAGAGATCTTAATCCGGTCGTTAACACTGAAGCTTTCTTT
CSARDLNPVVNTEAFF
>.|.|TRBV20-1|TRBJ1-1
TGCAGTGCTTACCAGGGGCCCCCTGAAGCTTTCTTT
CSAYQGPPEAFF
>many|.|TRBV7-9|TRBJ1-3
TGCGCCAGCAGCTTGGACGGAAACACCATATATTTT
CASSLDGNTIYF
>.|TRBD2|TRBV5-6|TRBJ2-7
TGTGCCAGCAGCTTTACTAGCGGGAGATTCTACGAGCAGTACTTC
CASSFTSGRFYEQYF
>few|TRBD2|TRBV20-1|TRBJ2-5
TGCAGTGCTAGCAAGGCTAGCGGGAGCAAACAGACCCAGTACTTC
CSASKASGSKQTQYF
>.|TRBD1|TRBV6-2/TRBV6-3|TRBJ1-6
TGTGCCAGCAAACAGGGGGTAGGTTCACCCCTCCACTTT
CASKQGVGSPLHF
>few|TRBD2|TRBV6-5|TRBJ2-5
TGTGCCAGCAGTTATTTTGGGTCTAGCGGCCAAGAGACCCAGTACTTC
CASSYFGSSGQETQYF
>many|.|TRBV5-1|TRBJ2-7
TGCGCCAGCAGCTTATCGACCCAGGCCTACGAGCAGTACTTC
CASSLSTQAYEQYF
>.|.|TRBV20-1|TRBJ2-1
TGCAGTGCTCTTCGGACCGGTCTCAATGAGCAGTTCTTC
CSALRTGLNEQFF
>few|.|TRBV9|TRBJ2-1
TGTGCCAGCAGCGAGATTTCAGCCGAGCAGTTCTTC
CASSEISAEQFF
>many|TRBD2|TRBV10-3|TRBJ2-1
TGTGCCATCGCGGGACTAGCGGGAGAGGGTGAGCAGTTCTTC
CAIAGLAGEGEQFF
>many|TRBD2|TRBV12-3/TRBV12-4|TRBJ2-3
TGTGCCAGCAGCTCGGGACTAGCGGGAAACACAGATACGCAGTATTTT
CASSSGLAGNTDTQYF
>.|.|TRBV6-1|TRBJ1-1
TGTGCCAGCAAAACGAACCAGGGAATTGAAGCTTTCTTT
CASKTNQGIEAFF
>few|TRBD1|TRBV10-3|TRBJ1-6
TGTGCCATCAGGGGACAGACGTCTTCACCCCTCCACTTT
CAIRGQTSSPLHF
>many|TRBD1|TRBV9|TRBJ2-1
TGTGCCAGCAGCGCCGGGACAGGAATTTCCTACAATGAGCAGTTCTTC
CASSAGTGISYNEQFF
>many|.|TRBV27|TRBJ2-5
TGTGCCAGCAGTTTATTGGCCACACAAGAGACCCAGTACTTC
CASSLLATQETQYF
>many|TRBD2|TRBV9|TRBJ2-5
TGTGCCAGCAGCGGCCGGACTAGCGGGAGTCGAGAGACCCAGTACTTC
CASSGRTSGSRETQYF
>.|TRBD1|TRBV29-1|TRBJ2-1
TGCAGCGTCTCTGGACAGGAAAGCGCCTACAATGAGCAGTTCTTC
CSVSGQESAYNEQFF
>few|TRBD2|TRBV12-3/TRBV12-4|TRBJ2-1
TGTGCCAGCAGTCTCTATAGCGGGGGGGCCTACAATGAGCAGTTCTTC
CASSLYSGGAYNEQFF
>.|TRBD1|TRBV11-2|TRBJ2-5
TGTGCCAGCAAATCAAACGCCGGGACAGTAGAGACCCAGTACTTC
CASKSNAGTVETQYF
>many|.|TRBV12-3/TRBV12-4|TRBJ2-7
TGTGCCAGCAGTTTCGACAGCTCCTACGAGCAGTACTTC
CASSFDSSYEQYF
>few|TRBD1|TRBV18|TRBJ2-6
TGTGCCAGCTCACCACTCACAGGGGGCGCTGGGGCCAACGTCCTGACTTTC
CASSPLTGGAGANVLTF
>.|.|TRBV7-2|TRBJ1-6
TGTGCCAGCAGCTTAGCGACAGTCTATAATTCACCCCTCCACTTT
CASSLATVYNSPLHF